These 2 T cell receptor beta chains originate from one sample sequenced in a study of radiotherapy plus CTLA-4 blockade in lung cancer. The table came from immunoSEQ multiplex PCR; TCRdb's copy has only in-frame clones and leaves some out. This sample carries roughly 39,000 clones, about 70% of them seen once, and the ten largest clones take approximately 9%. The input for sequencing was peripheral blood, taken from a patient treated with radiotherapy plus ipilimumab. The receptor set was obtained from a human donor with non-small cell lung cancer who had stable disease on radiotherapy plus ipilimumab.

The chain's CDR3 is CASSPATNIQYF. The CDR3, as DNA: TGTGCCAGCTCCCCGGCGACAAACATTCAGTACTTC. The V and J genes are TRBV18 and TRBJ2-4; D is uncertain. CDR1 and CDR2 (germline): KGHSH, LQKENI. This CDR3 comprises 12 residues. Between the trimmed V and J ends, which lost 6 bases and 6 bases, there was a span of 9 bases.

The V and J genes are TRBV9 and TRBJ2-1; no clear D. The CDR3 extends over 12 amino acids. The V gene lost 4 bases and the J gene lost 6 bases, with 8 bases spanning the gap. Germline CDR1 reads SGDLS; CDR2 reads YYNGEE. The CDR3 region has the DNA TGTGCCAGCAGCCTCCCTACCAATGAGCAGTTCTTC. Translated: CASSLPTNEQFF.